This T cell receptor beta chain was found in a study of blood T cell repertoires in COVID-19 (dated by TCRdb to the early 2020s). A note on the overall study: Samples covering the acute and convalescent phases of COVID-19 were provided by collaborators in the United States, Italy and Spain. The material from the prospective study consisted of cDNA or gDNA derived from T cells, B-cell-depleted T cells, or PBMCs. Deeply sampled blood TCRbeta repertoires from subjects exposed to, actively infected with, or recovered from COVID-19 were included in the dataset. A freely available public database, intended as a resource for researchers studying the immune response to SARS-CoV-2, is where the repertoires were released. The samples were drawn from the first 160 participants of the ongoing ImmuneRACE study and from 1,254 subjects provided by 6 global collaborators. The sample metadata nearly always contained a de-identified subject ID, COVID-19 status, age in years and sex. HLA class I and class II types, where available, came from metadata supplied by the sample provider rather than from assay-based typing. Beyond this particular receptor, the publication reports: The quantity of clinical and demographic metadata differed by source and by participant and was supplied without curation.

The collaborating institutions used their own protocols to collect whole blood in K2EDTA tubes. For TCRbeta analysis, collaborators shipped samples as frozen whole blood, isolated PBMCs, or DNA extracted from either of those sample types. Turning to this clone: The antigen it recognizes is unknown. Per-base qualities were not stored, and no clone one base away is much larger.

The germline V gene (reference sequence) specifies SEHNR as CDR1 and FQNEAQ as CDR2. V drops 3 bases and J drops 4 bases, leaving 9 bases in between. The CDR3 contains 13 residues, cysteine and phenylalanine counted. The kept DNA is CDR3 alone, 39 bases in frame from the first base. TCRbeta CDR3 regions were amplified from genomic DNA by means of the immunoSEQ Assay, a bias-controlled multiplex PCR. Processing in the source paper ran as follows. Nucleated cell counts per sample were estimated from amplification of reference gene primers within the assay. To quantify the absolute abundance of each unique TCRbeta CDR3 rearrangement, sequence reads were collapsed and filtered. For each sample, productive Simpson clonality was calculated as the square root of Simpson's diversity index across productive rearrangements. TCRdb carries this immuneACCESS record with in-frame sequences only. Its versions omit some clonotypes, under half of them owing to an unresolved V gene in the studies checked, with the rest unexplained. The DNA gave D and trimming, while V, J and clone size come from that table. In this sample the table shows fewer than 350,000 clones, about 86% of which occur a single time. Less than 3% of the sample lies in the top ten.

Sample: peripheral blood. This TCR was recovered from a woman aged 55-69 years with active or convalescent COVID-19. Recombination linked TRBV7-9 to TRBJ1-1, and the D gene may be TRBD1, 6 bases matching. The CDR3: CASSFGRGTEAFF. The DNA reads TGTGCCAGCAGCTTCGGCAGGGGCACTGAAGCTTTCTTT.